The rows below give T cell receptor beta chains drawn from one sample of a study of CD8 T cells in Susac syndrome. One entry per CDR3 protein, called by TCRdb with MiXCR from the immunoSEQ multiplex PCR reads. The table includes just over 150,000 distinct CDR3 sequences, around 95% detected once. Sequencing used CD8+ T cells from PBMCs. The receptors were gathered from a human donor with multiple sclerosis. The conserved cysteine and the conserved F or W are not part of the CDR3 here.

>TRBV14
ASRRRGQGYEQY
>TRBV20-1
SARDREDRGSYSNQPQH
>TRBV5-1
ASSLVDRSADEQY
>TRBV2
ASTGLSYEQY
>TRBV20-1
SARSRAFGSEQY
>TRBV5-4
ASSIGRRDGEQY
>TRBV15
ATSDRDRNTGELF
>TRBV12-3/TRBV12-4
ASSLGTAYSNQPQH
>TRBV7-8
ASSLGGGTGELF
>TRBV27
ASWTSSYNGQF
>TRBV15
ATSRDLAGSYNEQF